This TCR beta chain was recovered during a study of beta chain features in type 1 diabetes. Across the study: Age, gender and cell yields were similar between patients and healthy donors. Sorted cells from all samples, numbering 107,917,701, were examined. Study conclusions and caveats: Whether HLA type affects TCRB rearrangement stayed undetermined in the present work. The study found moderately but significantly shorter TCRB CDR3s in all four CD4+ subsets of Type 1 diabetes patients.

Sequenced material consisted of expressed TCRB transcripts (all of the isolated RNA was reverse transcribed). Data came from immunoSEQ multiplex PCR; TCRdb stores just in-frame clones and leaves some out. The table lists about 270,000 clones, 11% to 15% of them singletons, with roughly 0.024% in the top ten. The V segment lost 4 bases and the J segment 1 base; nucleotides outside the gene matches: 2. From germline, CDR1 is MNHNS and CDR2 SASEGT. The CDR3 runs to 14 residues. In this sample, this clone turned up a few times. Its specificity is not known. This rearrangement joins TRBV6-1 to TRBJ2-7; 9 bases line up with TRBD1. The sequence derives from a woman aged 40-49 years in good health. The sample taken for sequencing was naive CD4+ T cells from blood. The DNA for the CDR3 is TGTGCCAGCAGTGGAGGACAGGGGTCCTACGAGCAGTACTTC. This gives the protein CASSGGQGSYEQYF.